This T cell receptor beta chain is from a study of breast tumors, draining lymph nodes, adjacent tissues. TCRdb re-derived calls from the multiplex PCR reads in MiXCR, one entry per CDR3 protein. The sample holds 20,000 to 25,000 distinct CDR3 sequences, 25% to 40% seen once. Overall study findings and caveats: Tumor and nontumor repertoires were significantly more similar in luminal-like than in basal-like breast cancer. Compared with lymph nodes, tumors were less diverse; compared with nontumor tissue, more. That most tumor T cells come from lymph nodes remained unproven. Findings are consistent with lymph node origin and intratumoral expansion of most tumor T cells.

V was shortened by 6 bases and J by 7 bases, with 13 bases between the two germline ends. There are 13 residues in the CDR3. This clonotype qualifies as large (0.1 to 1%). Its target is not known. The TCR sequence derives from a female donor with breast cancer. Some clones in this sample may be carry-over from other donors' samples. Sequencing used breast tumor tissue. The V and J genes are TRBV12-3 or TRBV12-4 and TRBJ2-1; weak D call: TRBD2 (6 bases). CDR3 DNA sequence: TGTGCCAGCAGCCTCTACGGGGGAAATGAGCAGTTCTTC. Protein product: CASSLYGGNEQFF.